This TCR beta chain came from a study of T cell responses to AZD1222 COVID-19 vaccine. Findings and caveats of the study: CD4 TCRs linked to vaccination spanned spike, dominating at 160-218 and 743-854. Rises in breadth and depth of Spike-specific TCRs came after two AZD1222 doses. It should be noted that donors were predominantly white British and more often female, and clonal diversity was possibly underestimated.

TCRdb keeps only in-frame clones here, not all; method: immunoSEQ multiplex PCR. This sample has more than 100,000 clones, with about nine tenths found just once. The germline V gene encodes CDR1 SGDLS and CDR2 YYNGEE. V was shortened by 0 bases and J by 0 bases, with 12 bases between the two germline ends. This CDR3 contains 16 residues. Regarding this clone: Its antigen is undetermined.

This chain joins TRBV9 and TRBJ1-1; possible D gene TRBD1, 6 bases. The TCR was taken from an adult in good health. Material: peripheral blood, obtained on day 0 of AZD1222 vaccination. The CDR3 here is CASSVDGGELNTEAFF. The CDR3 nucleotides are TGTGCCAGCAGCGTAGACGGGGGCGAATTGAACACTGAAGCTTTCTTT.